Listed here are 15 T cell receptor beta chains from one sample, sequenced in a study of T cell responses to AZD1222 COVID-19 vaccine. Sequenced by immunoSEQ multiplex PCR; TCRdb stores in-frame clones only, minus some. The sample holds some 180,000 clones, roughly 88% seen once. This specimen consisted of peripheral blood, obtained on day 0 of AZD1222 vaccination. Receptors were obtained from an adult in good health.

The chain employs TRBV27 and TRBJ2-3; D tentatively fits TRBD1 or TRBD2 (5 bases each). CDR3 size: 14 residues. The V end was cut by 5 bases, the J end by 5 bases, with 14 bases between. Germline lookup yields CDR1 MNHEY and CDR2 SMNVEV (reference sequence). The DNA of the CDR3 is TGTGCCAGCAGTACCCTCTGGGGGATAGATACGCAGTATTTT. Amino acid sequence: CASSTLWGIDTQYF.

CDR3 nucleotides: TGTGCCAGTAGTCGCGTTCGGGATACGCAGTATTTT. Its translation is CASSRVRDTQYF. The gene calls are TRBV19 and TRBJ2-3, with D uncertain. CDR3 size: 12 residues. V dropped 5 bases and J dropped 6 bases, with 9 bases sitting between them. Germline V CDR1 and CDR2: LNHDA, SQIVND (reference sequence). The variable domain in full, completed from reference TRBV19 and TRBJ2-3, reads DGGITQSPKYLFRKEGQNVTLSCEQNLNHDAMYWYRQDPGQGLRLIYYSQIVNDFQKGDIAEGYSVSREKKESFPLTVTSAQKNPTAFYLCASSRVRDTQYFGPGTRLTVL.

The rearrangement links TRBV2 to TRBJ2-1; 9 bases align to TRBD1. Germline CDR1 is SNHLY and CDR2 is FYNNEI. The CDR3 length is 12 residues. J was trimmed by 8 bases and V by 5 bases; bases with no gene match: 1. DNA for the CDR3: TGTGCCAGCAGTAGACAGGGGGATGAGCAGTTCTTC. Amino acids: CASSRQGDEQFF.

DNA for the CDR3: TGTGCCAGCAGCAAGTTGGGATACGACACTGAAGCTTTCTTT. Translation gives CASSKLGYDTEAFF. The rearrangement uses TRBV21-1 and TRBJ1-1. TRBV21-1 is noted as a pseudogene. The CDR3 extends over 14 amino acids.

This clone was seen only a few times. The genes are TRBV2 and TRBJ1-4; tentative D call: TRBD1 (6 bases). Germline V lookup: CDR1 SNHLY, CDR2 FYNNEI. The CDR3 is made up of 15 amino acids. V lost 6 bases to trimming and J lost 5 bases, with 16 bases between them. The CDR3: CASRVDRQGNEKLFF. The CDR3 DNA reads as TGTGCCAGCAGGGTCGACAGGCAAGGAAATGAAAAACTGTTTTTT.

The chain joins TRBV29-1 to TRBJ1-1, with D uncertain. The CDR3 is 13 residues long. The germline V gene has CDR1 SQVTM and CDR2 ANQGSEA. V gave up 2 bases and J gave up 3 bases, with 10 bases separating them. The CDR3: CSVERGFDTEAFF. CDR3 DNA sequence: TGCAGCGTTGAACGCGGGTTTGACACTGAAGCTTTCTTT.

This chain's CDR3 is CASSDKGYEQYF. CDR3 bases: TGTGCCAGCAGTGACAAGGGTTACGAGCAGTACTTC. The chain couples TRBV2 to TRBJ2-7; unclear D gene. Per the germline V gene, CDR1 is SNHLY and CDR2 is FYNNEI. The CDR3 is 12 residues long. V was trimmed by 3 bases and J by 4 bases, leaving 7 bases between them.

The chain uses TRBV2 and TRBJ1-6, with 7 bases that match TRBD1. V dropped 7 bases and J dropped 6; count of bases not matched to a gene: 3. Looked up from germline, CDR1 is SNHLY and CDR2 is FYNNEI. There are 13 residues in the CDR3. The CDR3 DNA reads TGTGCCAGCATAGGGGGCCTTAATTCACCCCTCCACTTT. Its protein product is CASIGGLNSPLHF.

This clone occurred once. The same CDR3 is also encoded by other DNA sequences in this sample. The CDR3 DNA is TGTGCCAGCTCACTAGACAGGAACACTGAAGCTTTCTTT. Residues: CASSLDRNTEAFF. The chain recombines TRBV18 with TRBJ1-1, with D tentatively TRBD1 (5 bases). The CDR3 contains 13 residues. Germline V gene lookup returns CDR1 KGHSH and CDR2 LQKENI. Trimming pared 4 bases from V and 1 base from J, leaving 7 bases between.

The chain employs TRBV29-1 and TRBJ1-1; 7 positions match TRBD1. The V segment lost 6 bases and the J segment 4 bases; nucleotides outside the gene matches: 8. The CDR3 contains 13 residues. CDR1 SQVTM and CDR2 ANQGSEA come from the germline V gene. The CDR3 protein is CSVSTGIGTEAFF. In nucleotides, the CDR3 is TGCAGCGTCTCGACAGGGATAGGCACTGAAGCTTTCTTT.

The rearrangement uses TRBV10-2 and TRBJ2-1; D may match TRBD1 or TRBD2 (5 bases each). Trimming took off 8 bases at V and 12 bases at J, with 14 bases between the two ends. Per the germline V gene, CDR1 is WSHSY and CDR2 is SAAADI. This CDR3 has 11 residues. For the CDR3, the DNA is TGCGCCAGCGGAATTCCGAGGGGGCAGTTCTTC. Translated: CASGIPRGQFF.

V and J are TRBV18 and TRBJ1-2, with D hard to call. The CDR3 consists of 13 residues. CDR1 and CDR2 (germline): KGHSH, LQKENI. The V end was cut by 0 bases, the J end by 8 bases, with 10 bases between. The CDR3 DNA reads as TGTGCCAGCTCACCACCGGTCTTCGAAGGCTACACCTTC. It codes for CASSPPVFEGYTF.

The chain couples TRBV5-1 to TRBJ2-5, with D unclear. The CDR3 consists of 16 residues. Germline CDR1 SGHRS, CDR2 YFSETQ. The V gene lost 0 bases and the J gene lost 2 bases, with 14 bases spanning the gap. The CDR3 is CASSLGPREGQETQYF. The CDR3 DNA reads TGCGCCAGCAGCTTGGGTCCGCGAGAAGGTCAAGAGACCCAGTACTTC.

The chain couples TRBV7-2 to TRBJ1-4; the D is unclear. CDR3 size: 13 residues. With 5 bases removed from V and 6 bases from J, the gap between germline ends came to 10 bases. Germline loops: CDR1 SGHTA, CDR2 FQGNSA. The CDR3 DNA reads TGTGCCAGCAGCGTGAAGGGAGATGAAAAACTGTTTTTT. It codes for CASSVKGDEKLFF.

The chain employs TRBV5-4 and TRBJ2-3; D gene uncertain. Trimming cost V 0 bases and J 2 bases, with 4 bases left between them. The CDR3 has 13 residues. Germline lookup yields CDR1 SGHNT and CDR2 YYREEE (reference sequence). Here the CDR3 reads CASSLATTDTQYF. The CDR3 DNA follows: TGTGCCAGCAGCTTGGCCACCACAGATACGCAGTATTTT.